This record covers a single T cell receptor (beta chain). Repertoires were generated with immunoSEQ multiplex PCR, while TCRdb's copy carries only in-frame clones and drops some. This table holds around 100,000 clones, about 80% found once. The data derive from a study of T cell clones after liver transplantation. The length of the CDR3 is 15 residues. Germline CDR1 KGHSH, CDR2 LQKENI. Losses at the gene ends were 0 bases for V and 1 base for J; bases not matched to a gene: 3. The sequenced sample was CD4+ T cells from blood, obtained approximately 43 months after liver transplant. This clonotype was sampled from a human patient who received a liver transplant. Some T cells may be transferred from the graft donor. The chain employs TRBV18 and TRBJ2-7; TRBD2 aligns across 7 bases. The CDR3 reads CASSPPGGVSYEQYF. CDR3 nucleotides: TGTGCCAGCTCACCACCGGGAGGGGTATCCTACGAGCAGTACTTC. The full variable domain, completed using reference TRBV18 and TRBJ2-7, is NAGVMQNPRHLVRRRGQEARLRCSPMKGHSHVYWYRQLPEEGLKFMVYLQKENIIDESGMPKERFSAEFPKEGPSILRIQQVVRGDSAAYFCASSPPGGVSYEQYFGPGTRLTVT.